This T cell receptor (beta chain) is drawn from a study of CD8+ T cells in alopecia areata. Reverse transcription of extracted RNA yielded cDNA, which provided the sequencing template. Profiling relied on immunoSEQ multiplex PCR, and the TCRdb table lists in-frame clones only, not all of them. Of roughly 120,000 clones in the sample, approximately 52% are singletons; the top ten hold just under 30%. Treatment meaning: oral pan-JAK inhibitor, 5-10 mg twice daily. In alopecia areata patients, both lesional scalp punch biopsies and peripheral blood were collected. This clone was picked up one time. Antigen specificity is unknown. General observations from the study: The study found tofacitinib significantly decreased scalp clonality and expanded CD8+ clones among the top 100. In blood and scalp, many expanded lesional clones persisted during tofacitinib. Unlike in mice, where it was clearer, TCR sharing across patients was less clear, possibly HLA-related.

The length of the CDR3 is 17 residues. In germline, CDR1 is SQVTM, CDR2 ANQGSEA. V was pared by 4 bases and J by 0 bases, with 21 bases between. The rearrangement joins TRBV29-1 to TRBJ2-5; D unclear. The starting material was CD8+ T cells sorted from blood, obtained at week 4, from a patient treated with tofacitinib. The sequence came from a human donor with alopecia areata. This CDR3 is CSVVGGGNLVYQETQYF. The CDR3 DNA sequence: TGCAGCGTTGTTGGTGGTGGAAACCTGGTTTACCAAGAGACCCAGTACTTC.